The 28 T cell receptor beta chains below come from one sample, sequenced in a study of siplizumab effects on memory and regulatory T cells. Produced via immunoSEQ multiplex PCR; TCRdb's table is partial and in-frame only. Of tens of thousands of clones listed, roughly nine tenths are singletons. The sequenced sample consisted of CD8+ T cells sorted from blood. These receptor sequences come from a human donor in good health.

V gene TRBV2 combines with J gene TRBJ2-3; D is ambiguous. The CDR3 is 13 residues long. Germline V CDR1 and CDR2: SNHLY, FYNNEI. V was shortened by 5 bases and J by 2 bases, with 8 bases between the two germline ends. This chain's CDR3 is CASSPTITDTQYF. CDR3 coding DNA: TGTGCCAGCAGTCCTACCATCACAGATACGCAGTATTTT.

This rearrangement joins TRBV7-9 to TRBJ2-5; 11 bases align to TRBD2. The CDR3 totals 15 residues. V was pared by 5 bases and J by 5 bases, with 7 bases of the junction left unmatched. CDR1 SEHNR and CDR2 FQNEAQ come from the germline V gene (reference sequence). CDR3 in amino acids: CASSNLAGGSETQYF. As DNA, the CDR3 is TGTGCCAGCAGCAACTTAGCGGGGGGGTCGGAGACCCAGTACTTC.

The chain couples TRBV6-6 to TRBJ1-3, with 8 bases that match TRBD1. Looked up from germline, CDR1 is MNHNY and CDR2 is SVGAGI (reference sequence). The CDR3 consists of 15 residues. V was pared by 4 bases and J by 5 bases, with 7 bases of the junction left unmatched. The CDR3 is CASSSLPGGRNTIYF. The CDR3 DNA sequence: TGTGCCAGCAGTTCACTCCCAGGGGGCCGAAACACCATATATTTT.

The chain carries TRBV27 and TRBJ2-5, with D perhaps TRBD1 (5 bases). This CDR3 has 13 residues. V lost 2 bases to trimming and J lost 4 bases, with 8 bases between them. Germline V gives CDR1 MNHEY, CDR2 SMNVEV (reference sequence). The chain's CDR3 is CASSLGQGETQYF. Written as DNA, the CDR3 is TGTGCCAGCAGTTTAGGGCAGGGAGAGACCCAGTACTTC.

The CDR3: CASSFSGHGYTF. For the CDR3, the DNA is TGCGCCAGCAGCTTCAGCGGGCATGGCTACACCTTC. V is TRBV5-1 and J is TRBJ1-2, with D hard to call. This CDR3 region has 12 residues. V was trimmed by 2 bases and J by 6 bases, leaving 8 bases between them. Germline values: CDR1 SGHRS, CDR2 YFSETQ.

The chain joins TRBV6-1 to TRBJ2-5, with D uncertain. Deletions cut 6 bases from V and 4 bases from J, with 12 bases between. Germline-derived CDR1 and CDR2 are MNHNS and SASEGT. CDR3 size: 13 residues. CDR3 nucleotides: TGTGCCAGCAGGGATTTTTGGGGAGAGACCCAGTACTTC. Protein: CASRDFWGETQYF.

The V and J genes are TRBV9 and TRBJ2-2; D possibly corresponds to TRBD1 (7 bases). Trimming cost V 0 bases and J 6 bases, with 12 bases left between them. The CDR3 totals 15 residues. CDR1 SGDLS and CDR2 YYNGEE come from the germline V gene. CDR3 nucleotides: TGTGCCAGCAGCGTAGGGAGGGGGCCCTCCGGGGAGCTGTTTTTT. Translating gives CASSVGRGPSGELFF.

This chain connects TRBV19 to TRBJ1-2; D is unclear. Trimming left V 7 bases short and J 1 base short, with 16 bases between. CDR1 and CDR2 from the germline V gene are LNHDA and SQIVND (reference sequence). The CDR3 is 15 residues long. Written as DNA, the CDR3 is TGTGCCAGTACAGGCATTTCCACTCTTAACTATGGCTACACCTTC. This translates into CASTGISTLNYGYTF.

This clone was counted a single time. Other DNA sequences in the sample encode the same CDR3. This chain uses TRBV27 with TRBJ2-7, with 10 bases lining up with TRBD2. The V gene end was trimmed by 3 bases and the J gene end by 4 bases; junction bases not matched to a gene: 3. The CDR3 is 14 amino acids. CDR1 is MNHEY and CDR2 is SMNVEV in the germline V gene (reference sequence). The CDR3 is CASSFSSGSYEQYF. In DNA, the CDR3 is TGTGCCAGCAGTTTCTCTAGCGGGAGTTACGAGCAGTACTTC.

The chain recombines TRBV7-9 with TRBJ2-7; TRBD1 matches 7 bases. V gave up 5 bases and J gave up 4 bases; unmatched junction bases: 2. Germline CDR1 is SEHNR and CDR2 is FQNEAQ (reference sequence). The CDR3 length is 12 residues. Here the CDR3 DNA reads TGTGCCAGCAGCACAGGGGATTACGAGCAGTACTTC. This encodes CASSTGDYEQYF. Complete variable domain (other parts from reference TRBV7-9 and TRBJ2-7): DTGVSQNPRHKITKRGQNVTFRCDPISEHNRLYWYRQTLGQGPEFLTYFQNEAQLEKSRLLSDRFSAERPKGSFSTLEIQRTEQGDSAMYLCASSTGDYEQYFGPGTRLTVT.

This chain connects TRBV19 to TRBJ2-7; D may be TRBD1 (5 bases). The V gene lost 0 bases and the J gene lost 4 bases, with 13 bases spanning the gap. Germline loops: CDR1 LNHDA, CDR2 SQIVND (reference sequence). CDR3 length equals 15 residues. CDR3 amino acids: CASSIDLTVTYEQYF. CDR3 in DNA: TGTGCCAGTAGTATAGATCTGACAGTAACTTACGAGCAGTACTTC.

The genes are TRBV29-1 and TRBJ1-2; 7 bases map to TRBD1. Germline V gene lookup returns CDR1 SQVTM and CDR2 ANQGSEA. This CDR3 comprises 13 residues. V shed 6 bases, J shed 6 bases, and the junction held 10 bases outside the gene matches. CDR3 DNA sequence: TGCAGCGTCCACGGCCCACAGGGGAATGGCTACACCTTC. It encodes CSVHGPQGNGYTF.

The J gene is TRBJ2-4, the V gene TRBV9; 13 bases agree with TRBD2. Germline assignment: CDR1 SGDLS and CDR2 YYNGEE. CDR3 length: 16 amino acids. J lost 9 bases, V lost 3 bases, and 9 bases had no gene match. DNA for the CDR3: TGTGCCAGCAGCGCCGAGGGACTAGCGGGGCTTGGCATTCAGTACTTC. Protein product: CASSAEGLAGLGIQYF.

The chain recombines TRBV7-9 with TRBJ2-7; D possibly corresponds to TRBD1 (6 bases). This CDR3 is 14 amino acids long. Trimming left V 3 bases short and J 3 bases short, with 12 bases between. The germline V gene encodes CDR1 SEHNR and CDR2 FQNEAQ (reference sequence). The CDR3 sequence is CASSFSTGDYEQYF. The CDR3 DNA sequence: TGTGCCAGCAGCTTCTCGACAGGAGACTACGAGCAGTACTTC.

This clone was seen only once. The gene calls are TRBV5-1 and TRBJ2-1; no clear D. This CDR3 is 15 amino acids long. Germline V gene data show CDR1 as SGHRS and CDR2 as YFSETQ. V was shortened by 0 bases and J by 6 bases, with 13 bases between the two germline ends. The CDR3 region is CASSLVGYLGNEQFF. CDR3 nucleotides: TGCGCCAGCAGCTTGGTGGGGTACCTTGGCAATGAGCAGTTCTTC.

The CDR3 region has the DNA TGCGCCAGCAGCCAAGCAGCCCAAGGCACTTCCTCATACGAGCAGTACTTC. This encodes CASSQAAQGTSSYEQYF. The chain carries TRBV4-1 and TRBJ2-7; D gene unclear. V was trimmed by 1 base and J by 4 bases, leaving 20 bases between them. The CDR3 is 17 amino acids. Germline V lookup: CDR1 MGHRA, CDR2 YSYEKL.

This clone has just one count. The chain links TRBV6-4 to TRBJ2-1; 16 nucleotides align to TRBD2. The CDR3 contains 19 residues. V was clipped by 4 bases and J by 4 bases; unmatched bases: 10. Looked up from germline, CDR1 is MRHNA and CDR2 is SNTAGT. In DNA form, the CDR3 reads TGTGCCAGCAGTGGGGGACTAGCGGGAGGGCCTTCGGTATACAATGAGCAGTTCTTC. This codes for CASSGGLAGGPSVYNEQFF.

The chain joins TRBV5-4 to TRBJ2-1, with no clear D. The germline gives CDR1 SGHNT, CDR2 YYREEE (reference sequence). The CDR3 sequence is 13 residues long. Between the trimmed V and J ends, which lost 2 bases and 6 bases, there was a span of 9 bases. The CDR3 bases are TGTGCCAGCAGCTTCGCAGGCGGCAATGAGCAGTTCTTC. Encoded protein: CASSFAGGNEQFF.

The rearrangement links TRBV4-2 to TRBJ2-2, with D hard to call. Germline CDR1 and CDR2: LGHNA and YNFKEQ. Deletions cut 1 base from V and 0 bases from J, with 6 bases between. This CDR3 is built from 15 residues. This CDR3 is CASSQGPPNTGELFF. The CDR3 nucleotides are TGTGCCAGCAGCCAAGGACCACCGAACACCGGGGAGCTGTTTTTT.

This clone is a singleton in its sample. V gene TRBV2 combines with J gene TRBJ2-5; no clear D. CDR1 SNHLY and CDR2 FYNNEI come from the germline V gene. The CDR3 totals 13 residues. With 11 bases removed from V and 0 bases from J, the gap between germline ends came to 13 bases. The CDR3 sequence is CAADQSNQETQYF. The DNA for the CDR3 is TGTGCCGCCGACCAGAGCAACCAAGAGACCCAGTACTTC.

This rearrangement joins TRBV7-9 to TRBJ1-1; TRBD1 agrees at 7 bases. With 3 bases clipped from V and 4 bases from J, the junction kept 5 bases outside the gene matches. Germline V lookup: CDR1 SEHNR, CDR2 FQNEAQ (reference sequence). This CDR3 spans 14 amino acids. In DNA form, the CDR3 reads TGTGCCAGCAGCTTTGAGGGGGCTTTCACTGAAGCTTTCTTT. Its translation: CASSFEGAFTEAFF.

In its sample, this clone was seen a few times. The chain carries TRBV19 and TRBJ2-2; D not certain. V lost 7 bases and J lost 0, with 6 bases in between. The CDR3 is 13 amino acids. Germline V CDR1 and CDR2: LNHDA, SQIVND (reference sequence). The CDR3 coding sequence is TGTGCCAGTAACCCACCGAACACCGGGGAGCTGTTTTTT. Its protein product is CASNPPNTGELFF.

This sequence joins TRBV19 and TRBJ2-7, with 10 bases matching TRBD1. The CDR3 has 15 residues. Germline loops: CDR1 LNHDA, CDR2 SQIVND (reference sequence). Losses at the gene ends were 5 bases for V and 1 base for J; bases not matched to a gene: 5. As DNA, the CDR3 is TGTGCCAGTAGTTGGGGGACAGGGGTATCCTACGAGCAGTACTTC. This sequence encodes CASSWGTGVSYEQYF.

This clone turned up a few times. The chain combines TRBV15 with TRBJ1-5, with D unclear. The V gene lost 1 base and the J gene lost 4 bases, with 11 bases spanning the gap. There are 15 residues in the CDR3. Germline CDR1 LNHNV, CDR2 YYDKDF (reference sequence). The CDR3 coding sequence is TGTGCCACCAGCAGAGCTCGGCTAGGGAATCAGCCCCAGCATTTT. It is translated as CATSRARLGNQPQHF.

This chain uses TRBV4-1 with TRBJ2-7; D is possibly TRBD2 (5 bases). The germline V and J ends were trimmed by 4 bases and 0 bases, with 10 bases remaining between them. The length of the CDR3 is 14 residues. Looked up from germline, CDR1 is MGHRA and CDR2 is YSYEKL. As DNA, the CDR3 is TGCGCCAGCAGCCCGTGGACTGACTCCTACGAGCAGTACTTC. This encodes CASSPWTDSYEQYF.

This clone has a handful of counts. The chain recombines TRBV9 with TRBJ1-6, with D unresolved. There are 15 residues in the CDR3. Germline V lookup: CDR1 SGDLS, CDR2 YYNGEE. Trimming left V 0 bases short and J 8 bases short, with 12 bases between. The CDR3 nucleotides read TGTGCCAGCAGCGTAGTCCCGGACGATTATTCACCCCTCCACTTT. Amino acid sequence: CASSVVPDDYSPLHF.

This chain joins TRBV9 and TRBJ2-7; D is unclear. The V gene lost 0 bases and the J gene lost 1 base, with 8 bases spanning the gap. CDR3 length equals 14 residues. Germline V CDR1 and CDR2: SGDLS, YYNGEE. CDR3 sequence: CASSVAGESYEQYF. Written as DNA, the CDR3 is TGTGCCAGCAGCGTAGCGGGCGAATCCTACGAGCAGTACTTC.

The V and J genes are TRBV27 and TRBJ2-5; a possible D gene is TRBD2 (5 bases). The CDR3 totals 15 residues. Looked up from germline, CDR1 is MNHEY and CDR2 is SMNVEV (reference sequence). V lost 3 bases, J lost 0 bases, and 11 bases lay in between. The CDR3, as DNA: TGTGCCAGCAGTTTTATAGGACTTAACCAAGAGACCCAGTACTTC. Amino acids: CASSFIGLNQETQYF.